This TCR beta chain was observed in a study of blood T cells in healthy people across ages. Findings of the study overall: Diversity of TCR beta per million T cells declined in a roughly linear way with age.

Comments on this clonotype: Its specificity is unknown.

Sample-barcoded 5' priming and a J-beta primer mix drove a second PCR of roughly 6 to 12 cycles. Using its own MiXCR run on the 5' RACE reads, TCRdb lists one record per CDR3 protein. The table shows about 680,000 distinct CDR3 sequences, with 45% to 50% occurring only once. Deletions cut 1 base from V and 8 bases from J, with 12 bases between. Germline V gives CDR1 LGHNA, CDR2 YSLEER. This CDR3 region has 14 residues. This sequence originates from a woman between 55 and 75 years old in good health. The rearrangement links TRBV4-3 to TRBJ2-1, with D hard to call. Sequenced sample: blood. CDR3 DNA sequence: TGCGCCAGCAGCCAAGGACGGGCCCGGGATGAGCAGTTCTTC. The encoded protein is CASSQGRARDEQFF.